These 14 T cell receptor beta chains share one sample of origin, sequenced in a study of cytomegalovirus exposure and HLA in healthy donors. Vbeta (60) and Jbeta (13) primers were used in the PCR. Data came from immunoSEQ multiplex PCR; TCRdb stores just in-frame clones and leaves some out. Its table records 90,000 to 120,000 clones. The sample consisted of PBMCs. These receptors were obtained from a man aged 50 to 59 in good health and CMV-seronegative.

This chain links TRBV19 with TRBJ1-5; no reliable D call. Trimming stripped 10 bases from V and 10 bases from J, with 17 bases between. The V gene's germline CDR1 is LNHDA and CDR2 SQIVND (reference sequence). This CDR3 has 12 amino acids. The CDR3 reads CATRHGILPQHF. The CDR3 nucleotides are TGTGCCACGCGGCATGGCATTTTACCCCAGCATTTT. The full variable domain, with the rest looked up from reference TRBV19 and TRBJ1-5, is DGGITQSPKYLFRKEGQNVTLSCEQNLNHDAMYWYRQDPGQGLRLIYYSQIVNDFQKGDIAEGYSVSREKKESFPLTVTSAQKNPTAFYLCATRHGILPQHFGDGTRLSIL.

This chain links TRBV4-1 with TRBJ1-3; 8 bases are shared with TRBD1. Per germline, CDR1 MGHRA and CDR2 YSYEKL. This CDR3 has 17 amino acids. With V trimmed by 4 bases and J by 0 bases, 8 bases remained unmatched. The CDR3 protein is CASSRGDQGASGNTIYF. The CDR3 coding sequence is TGCGCCAGCAGCCGAGGCGACCAGGGGGCCTCTGGAAACACCATATATTTT.

The chain is built from TRBV19 and TRBJ2-7; TRBD2 matches 10 bases. The CDR3 sequence is 15 residues long. CDR1 and CDR2 from the germline V gene are LNHDA and SQIVND (reference sequence). J lost 4 bases, V lost 1 base, and 4 bases had no gene match. The CDR3: CASSIGASGGYEQYF. The CDR3 DNA follows: TGTGCCAGTAGTATAGGGGCTAGCGGGGGTTACGAGCAGTACTTC.

J is TRBJ2-2 and V is TRBV7-9, with TRBD2 identical over 8 bases. CDR1 is SEHNR and CDR2 is FQNEAQ in the germline V gene (reference sequence). The CDR3 extends over 15 amino acids. The junction had 4 bases not matched to a gene; V was cut back by 5 bases and J by 2 bases. CDR3 amino acids: CASSLLAENTGELFF. Here the CDR3 DNA reads TGTGCCAGCAGCCTACTAGCGGAAAACACCGGGGAGCTGTTTTTT.

The V call is TRBV12-5, the J call TRBJ1-5; D unclear. Per germline, CDR1 LGHNT and CDR2 FRNRAP. The ends were cut back, 1 base at V and 5 bases at J, with 12 bases in the middle. CDR3 length: 15 amino acids. The CDR3 nucleotides read TGTGCTAGTGGTTTGGGGTCGGTACCACATCAGCCCCAGCATTTT. As protein: CASGLGSVPHQPQHF. The variable domain in full, completed from reference TRBV12-5 and TRBJ1-5, reads DARVTQTPRHKVTEMGQEVTMRCQPILGHNTVFWYRQTMMQGLELLAYFRNRAPLDDSGMPKDRFSAEMPDATLATLKIQPSEPRDSAVYFCASGLGSVPHQPQHFGDGTRLSIL.

The genes are TRBV7-9 and TRBJ2-6, with a tentative D call TRBD1 (5 bases). Germline CDR1 reads SEHNR; CDR2 reads FQNEAQ (reference sequence). V gave up 2 bases and J gave up 2 bases, with 13 bases separating them. The CDR3 is 17 residues long. The CDR3 here is CASSLPGQGTGANVLTF. The CDR3 DNA reads as TGTGCCAGCAGCTTACCTGGGCAGGGAACTGGGGCCAACGTCCTGACTTTC.

J is TRBJ2-7 and V is TRBV7-6, with 9 bases that match TRBD2. There are 15 residues in the CDR3. The germline gives CDR1 SGHVS, CDR2 FNYEAQ. V shed 6 bases and J 5 bases; nucleotides not matched to a gene: 11. The CDR3 DNA reads TGTGCCAGCAGTCGGACATTTAGCGGGGGTGACGAGCAGTACTTC. Encoded protein: CASSRTFSGGDEQYF. The whole variable domain, remainder taken from reference TRBV7-6 and TRBJ2-7, is GAGVSQSPRYKVTKRGQDVALRCDPISGHVSLYWYRQALGQGPEFLTYFNYEAQQDKSGLPNDRFSAERPEGSISTLTIQRTEQRDSAMYRCASSRTFSGGDEQYFGPGTRLTVT.

The chain couples TRBV4-2 to TRBJ2-7; D might be TRBD2 (5 bases). From germline, CDR1 is LGHNA and CDR2 YNFKEQ. This CDR3 contains 17 residues. V was shortened by 0 bases and J by 1 base, with 16 bases between the two germline ends. The CDR3 DNA reads as TGTGCCAGCAGCCAAGAAGGCGGAAGGCCGGGGTCCTACGAGCAGTACTTC. Its protein product is CASSQEGGRPGSYEQYF.

The genes are TRBV5-6 and TRBJ2-1; the match to TRBD2 covers 11 bases. CDR1 and CDR2 from the germline V gene are SGHDT and YYEEEE. V trimming: 4 bases; J trimming: 2 bases; junction bases outside the gene matches: 5. This CDR3 is built from 16 residues. This CDR3 reads CASSGGLAETYNEQFF. The CDR3 region has the DNA TGTGCCAGCAGCGGGGGACTAGCGGAAACCTACAATGAGCAGTTCTTC. Based on the CDR3 plus reference TRBV5-6 and TRBJ2-1, the full variable domain is DAGVTQSPTHLIKTRGQQVTLRCSPKSGHDTVSWYQQALGQGPQFIFQYYEEEERQRGNFPDRFSGHQFPNYSSELNVNALLLGDSALYLCASSGGLAETYNEQFFGPGTRLTVL.

A remark on this clone: The junction does not match germline at one end; this may be a read error. The rearrangement links TRBV30 to TRBJ1-2; no clear D. CDR1 and CDR2 from the germline V gene are GTSNPN and SVGIG (reference sequence). The length of the CDR3 is 11 residues. CDR3 DNA: TGTGCCTGGGCGACCAACTATGGCTACAACTTC. Its translation: CAWATNYGYNF.

V gene TRBV18 combines with J gene TRBJ2-2; D call uncertain. The CDR3 extends over 14 amino acids. Per germline, CDR1 KGHSH and CDR2 LQKENI. Trimming stripped 1 base from V and 4 bases from J, with 7 bases between. The CDR3 DNA is TGTGCCAGCTCACCACGCGAGGCCACCGGGGAGCTGTTTTTT. Its translation is CASSPREATGELFF.

This chain links TRBV27 with TRBJ2-1; the D gene is possibly TRBD1 (5 bases). Deletions cut 5 bases from V and 3 bases from J, with 8 bases between. Per the germline V gene, CDR1 is MNHEY and CDR2 is SMNVEV (reference sequence). This CDR3 is 13 amino acids long. In DNA, the CDR3 is TGTGCCAGCAGTAGACAGAACTACAATGAGCAGTTCTTC. Translated: CASSRQNYNEQFF.

Concerning this clone: This same CDR3 is encoded by further DNA sequences in the sample. This chain uses TRBV7-2 with TRBJ2-7, with a tentative D call TRBD1 (6 bases). The CDR3 is 14 residues long. Trimming shortened V by 3 bases and J by 0 bases, and 9 bases separated the two germline ends. Germline CDR1 reads SGHTA; CDR2 reads FQGNSA. CDR3 in DNA: TGTGCCAGCAGCTTCCAGGGGACCTCCTACGAGCAGTACTTC. Protein sequence: CASSFQGTSYEQYF.

This rearrangement joins TRBV2 to TRBJ1-2; no reliable D call. V was shortened by 7 bases and J by 4 bases, with 16 bases between the two germline ends. Germline CDR1 reads SNHLY; CDR2 reads FYNNEI. The CDR3 loop spans 14 amino acids. CDR3 DNA: TGTGCCAGCACCGGCAACCCACGGGTCTATGGCTACACCTTC. Its protein is CASTGNPRVYGYTF. Supplemented by reference TRBV2 and TRBJ1-2, the full variable domain reads EPEVTQTPSHQVTQMGQEVILRCVPISNHLYFYWYRQILGQKVEFLVSFYNNEISEKSEIFDDQFSVERPDGSNFTLKIRSTKLEDSAMYFCASTGNPRVYGYTFGSGTRLTVV.